The 13 T cell receptor beta chains in this list originate from one sample, sequenced in a study of CD8+CD57+ T cells in acquired aplastic anemia. Genomic DNA acted as the template from which TCR beta VDJ combination and CDR3 sequence profiling were carried out. Via MiXCR, TCRdb re-called the reads, giving one row per CDR3 protein. The sample lists 400,000 to 600,000 distinct CDR3 sequences, under 40% occurring once. The patients chosen for sequencing had shown expansion of CD8+CD57+ cells (detected by flow cytometry). The sequencing sample was made of sorted CD4+, CD8+, or CD8+CD57+ T cells (not recorded which) from PBMCs. These receptor sequences come from a human donor with aplastic anemia.

The table lists this clonotype with a few counts. V and J are TRBV6-5 and TRBJ2-5; D could derive from TRBD1 or TRBD2 (5 bases each). CDR1 is MNHEY, CDR2 SVGAGI, per germline. Trimming left V 5 bases short and J 7 bases short, with 17 bases between. The CDR3 has 14 amino acids. The CDR3 sequence is CASSTFGAPATQYF. Here the CDR3 DNA reads TGTGCCAGCAGTACCTTCGGGGCTCCCGCGACCCAGTACTTC.

The rearrangement uses TRBV10-1 and TRBJ1-5, with no clear D. This CDR3 is built from 15 residues. Germline V gene data show CDR1 as WNHNN and CDR2 as SYGVQD (reference sequence). Trimming took off 3 bases at V and 0 bases at J, with 9 bases between the two ends. CDR3 region: CASSEGGYSNQPQHF. CDR3 DNA: TGCGCCAGCAGTGAAGGAGGGTATAGCAATCAGCCCCAGCATTTT.

This clonotype was observed at least ten times. The gene calls are TRBV10-3 and TRBJ1-2; the match to TRBD1 covers 7 bases. After removal of 2 bases from V and 1 base from J, the junction contained 7 bases not matched to a gene. This CDR3 is 16 amino acids long. Germline values: CDR1 ENHRY, CDR2 SYGVKD. The CDR3 nucleotides read TGTGCCATCAGTGAGGGCGGGACAGATATTAACTATGGCTACACCTTC. This sequence encodes CAISEGGTDINYGYTF.

J is TRBJ1-1 and V is TRBV7-8; possible D gene TRBD1, 6 bases. Germline CDR1 SGHVS, CDR2 FQNEAQ. The CDR3 is made up of 15 amino acids. With 4 bases removed from V and 4 bases from J, the gap between germline ends came to 16 bases. The CDR3 nucleotides are TGTGCCAGCAGCTCGTTTCCAGGGGCATTCACTGAAGCTTTCTTT. Residues: CASSSFPGAFTEAFF.

This clonotype was seen repeatedly, ten times or more. The chain combines TRBV19 with TRBJ2-3, with D maybe TRBD2 (6 bases). The CDR3 is 14 amino acids. Germline loops: CDR1 LNHDA, CDR2 SQIVND (reference sequence). V gave up 5 bases and J gave up 1 base, with 10 bases separating them. The CDR3 reads CASSAGGGTDTQYF. CDR3 DNA: TGTGCCAGTAGTGCAGGAGGGGGCACAGATACGCAGTATTTT.

This clonotype was counted many times. The chain recombines TRBV3-2 with TRBJ1-2; TRBD1, the D gene given by the table, was not confirmed from the DNA. TRBV3-2 counts as a pseudogene. The CDR3 is 13 residues long. CDR3 bases: TGTGCCAGCAGCCAAGGACAGAGCTATGGCTACACCTTC. It specifies CASSQGQSYGYTF.

This chain links TRBV2 with TRBJ1-1; weak D call: TRBD1 (5 bases). Trimming pared 6 bases from V and 0 bases from J, leaving 17 bases between. The germline CDR1 and CDR2 sequences are SNHLY and FYNNEI. The CDR3 has 16 residues. CDR3 in amino acids: CASSSSRGRLNTEAFF. Written as DNA, the CDR3 is TGTGCCAGCAGCTCGTCCCGGGGACGATTGAACACTGAAGCTTTCTTT.

This clonotype was seen a few times. The rearrangement joins TRBV6-1 to TRBJ1-2; 8 nucleotides match TRBD1. The CDR3 runs 15 residues. Trimming at V came to 5 bases and at J to 1 base, leaving 6 bases not matched to a gene. Germline V CDR1 and CDR2: MNHNS, SASEGT. In DNA, the CDR3 is TGTGCCAGCAGTCCCGGACAGGGATTTAACTATGGCTACACCTTC. Amino acids: CASSPGQGFNYGYTF.

The rearrangement joins TRBV15 to TRBJ2-5; tentative D call: TRBD1 (5 bases). This CDR3 region has 14 residues. Germline-derived CDR1 and CDR2 are LNHNV and YYDKDF (reference sequence). V gave up 0 bases and J gave up 7 bases, with 12 bases separating them. CDR3 nucleotides: TGTGCCACCAGCAGAGATCTAGGTCAGGGGACCCAGTACTTC. This sequence encodes CATSRDLGQGTQYF.

This clonotype showed up just once. The V and J genes are TRBV10-3 and TRBJ2-7, with D possibly being TRBD2 (6 bases). Per the germline V gene, CDR1 is ENHRY and CDR2 is SYGVKD. V was pared by 11 bases and J by 7 bases, with 27 bases between. CDR3 size: 15 residues. The CDR3 DNA is TGTGCCGGCACCGGTGCGGTAGCGGCTCTCCGAGAGCAGTACTTC. Protein: CAGTGAVAALREQYF.

Remarks on this clonotype: This sequence may be a read error, since a much larger clone differs from it by one base. This chain connects TRBV20-1 to TRBJ1-1; possible D gene TRBD1, 5 bases. The germline V and J ends were trimmed by 3 bases and 11 bases, with 13 bases remaining between them. From germline, CDR1 is DFQATT and CDR2 SNEGSKA (reference sequence). The CDR3 has 11 amino acids. CDR3 region: CSASVQVDAFF. The CDR3 DNA reads TGCAGTGCTAGCGTACAGGTTGACGCTTTCTTT.

The chain carries TRBV9 and TRBJ2-7, with 12 nucleotides matching TRBD1. The CDR3 is 15 amino acids. Trimming cost V 2 bases and J 6 bases; bases outside gene matches: 6. Per germline, CDR1 SGDLS and CDR2 YYNGEE. CDR3 sequence (DNA): TGTGCCAGCAGCGTGGGGACAGGGGGCAGCTTCGAGCAGTACTTC. Its protein is CASSVGTGGSFEQYF.

A few counts support this clonotype. This chain joins TRBV7-2 and TRBJ1-1; D may be TRBD1 (5 bases). V gave up 2 bases and J gave up 5 bases, with 9 bases separating them. Germline loops: CDR1 SGHTA, CDR2 FQGNSA. This CDR3 contains 13 residues. The CDR3 DNA reads as TGTGCCAGCAGCTTAAATGAGGGGACTGAAGCTTTCTTT. Its translation is CASSLNEGTEAFF.